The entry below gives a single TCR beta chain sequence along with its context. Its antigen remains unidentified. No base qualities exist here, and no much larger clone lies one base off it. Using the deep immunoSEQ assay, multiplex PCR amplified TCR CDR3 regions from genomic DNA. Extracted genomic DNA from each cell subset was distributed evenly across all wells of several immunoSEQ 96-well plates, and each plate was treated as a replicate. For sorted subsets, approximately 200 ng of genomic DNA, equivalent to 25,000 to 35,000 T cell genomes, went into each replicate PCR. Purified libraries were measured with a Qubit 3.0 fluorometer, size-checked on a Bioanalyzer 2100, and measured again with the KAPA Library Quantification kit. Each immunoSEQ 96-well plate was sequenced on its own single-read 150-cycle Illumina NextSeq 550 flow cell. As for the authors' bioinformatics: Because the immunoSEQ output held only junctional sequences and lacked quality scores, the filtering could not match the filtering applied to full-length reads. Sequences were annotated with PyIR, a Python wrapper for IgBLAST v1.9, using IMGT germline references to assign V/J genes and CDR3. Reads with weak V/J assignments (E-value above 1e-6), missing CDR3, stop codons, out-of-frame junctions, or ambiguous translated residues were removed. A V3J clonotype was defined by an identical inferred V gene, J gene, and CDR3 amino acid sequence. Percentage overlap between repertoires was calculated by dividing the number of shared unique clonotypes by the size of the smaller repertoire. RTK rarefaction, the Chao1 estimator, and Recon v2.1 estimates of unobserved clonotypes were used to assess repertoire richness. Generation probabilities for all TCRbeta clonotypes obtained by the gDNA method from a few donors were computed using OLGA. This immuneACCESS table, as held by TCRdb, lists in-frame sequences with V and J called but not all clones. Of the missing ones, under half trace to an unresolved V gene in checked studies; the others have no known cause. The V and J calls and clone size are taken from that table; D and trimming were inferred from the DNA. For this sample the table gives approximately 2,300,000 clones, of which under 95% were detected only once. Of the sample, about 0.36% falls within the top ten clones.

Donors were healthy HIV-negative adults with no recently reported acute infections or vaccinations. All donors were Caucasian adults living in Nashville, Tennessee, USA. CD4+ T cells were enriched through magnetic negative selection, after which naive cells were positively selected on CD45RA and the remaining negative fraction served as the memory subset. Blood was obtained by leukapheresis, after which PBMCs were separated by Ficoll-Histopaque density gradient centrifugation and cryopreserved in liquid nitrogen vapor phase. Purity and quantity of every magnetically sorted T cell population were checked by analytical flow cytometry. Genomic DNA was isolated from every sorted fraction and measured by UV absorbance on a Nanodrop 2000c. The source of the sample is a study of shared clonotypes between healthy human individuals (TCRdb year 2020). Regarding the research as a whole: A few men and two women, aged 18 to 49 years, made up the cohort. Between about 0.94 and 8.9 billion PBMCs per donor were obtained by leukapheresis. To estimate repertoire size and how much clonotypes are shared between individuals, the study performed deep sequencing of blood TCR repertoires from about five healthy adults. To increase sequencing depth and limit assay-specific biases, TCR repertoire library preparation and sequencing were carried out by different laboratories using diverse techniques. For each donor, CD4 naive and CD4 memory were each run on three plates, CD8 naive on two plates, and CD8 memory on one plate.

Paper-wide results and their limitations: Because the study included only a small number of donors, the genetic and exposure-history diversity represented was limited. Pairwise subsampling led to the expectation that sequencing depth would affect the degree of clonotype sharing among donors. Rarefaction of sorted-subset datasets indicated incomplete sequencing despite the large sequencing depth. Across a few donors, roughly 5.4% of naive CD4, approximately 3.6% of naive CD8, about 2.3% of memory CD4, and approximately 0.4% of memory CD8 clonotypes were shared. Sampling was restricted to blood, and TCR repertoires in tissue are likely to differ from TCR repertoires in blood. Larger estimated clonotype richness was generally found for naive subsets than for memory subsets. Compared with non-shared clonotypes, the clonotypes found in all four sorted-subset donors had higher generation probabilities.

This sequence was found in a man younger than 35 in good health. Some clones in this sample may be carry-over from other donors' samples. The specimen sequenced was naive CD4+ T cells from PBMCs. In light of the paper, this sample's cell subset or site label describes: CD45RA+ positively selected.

The nucleotide sequence reads TGTGCCAGCAGTTACAGGGACGTTAACTATGGCTACACCTTC. This gives the protein CASSYRDVNYGYTF. In this chain, TRBV6-5 is recombined with TRBJ1-2; possibly the D gene is TRBD1, per 5 matching bases. CDR1 and CDR2 are drawn from the germline V gene: MNHEY, SVGAGI. A distance of 8 bases separates the germline ends of V and J, which lose 2 bases and 1 base respectively. The CDR3 contains 14 residues, cysteine and phenylalanine counted. Only the CDR3 DNA is retained, 42 bases long and in frame from the first base.